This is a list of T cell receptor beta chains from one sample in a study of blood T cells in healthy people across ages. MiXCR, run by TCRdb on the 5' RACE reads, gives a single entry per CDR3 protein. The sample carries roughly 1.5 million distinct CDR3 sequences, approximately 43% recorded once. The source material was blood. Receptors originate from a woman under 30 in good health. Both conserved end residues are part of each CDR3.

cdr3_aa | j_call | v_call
CASRRTEGYGYTF | TRBJ1-2 | TRBV7-9
CASSQLASRGDAGEKLFF | TRBJ1-4 | TRBV4-1
CASSLEAGFQPQHF | TRBJ1-5 | TRBV11-2
CASSPRTTYEQYF | TRBJ2-7 | TRBV18
CASSLAQDSLSYEQYF | TRBJ2-7 | TRBV5-5
CAIREPNNGYTF | TRBJ1-2 | TRBV10-3
CASSLGRGAGQPQHF | TRBJ1-5 | TRBV7-2
CASFQGNYGYTF | TRBJ1-2 | TRBV27
CSARDHRVFSYEQYF | TRBJ2-7 | TRBV20-1
CASSALRGAYNEQFF | TRBJ2-1 | TRBV14
CSAREGQRGQYF | TRBJ2-3 | TRBV20-1
CASSSGGTLGNQPQHF | TRBJ1-5 | TRBV7-6
CSAREQGPYLTEAFF | TRBJ1-1 | TRBV20-1
CASSYRIEQFF | TRBJ2-1 | TRBV6-2/TRBV6-3
CASSLIQGADTQYF | TRBJ2-3 | TRBV5-1
CSALSGISSYNEQFF | TRBJ2-1 | TRBV20-1
CASSGTGQGAHNEQFF | TRBJ2-1 | TRBV6-1
CSASWTSTNEKLFF | TRBJ1-4 | TRBV20-1
CSVVPFLRGGYTF | TRBJ1-2 | TRBV29-1
CASSFRSGRSYEQFF | TRBJ2-1 | TRBV28
CASSLRLDRTYEQYF | TRBJ2-7 | TRBV7-9
CASSLGGINTGELFF | TRBJ2-2 | TRBV7-9
CSVLAGGIYEQYF | TRBJ2-5 | TRBV29-1
CSAFPSSGSGVDTQYF | TRBJ2-3 | TRBV20-1
CSGGAVMDEQFF | TRBJ2-1 | TRBV20-1
CASSYSTTTGGYGYTF | TRBJ1-2 | TRBV6-5
CSASPLTSRRTGELFF | TRBJ2-2 | TRBV20-1
CASSLWVMNTEAFF | TRBJ1-1 | TRBV12-3/TRBV12-4
CASSQEGIGQSTDTQYF | TRBJ2-3 | TRBV4-3
CASSQELARLSDTQYF | TRBJ2-3 | TRBV4-1
CASSQDPAGTYNEQYF | NA | TRBV4-3
CASSLAILAGDQYF | TRBJ2-4 | TRBV5-1
CASSLSATSSTDTQYF | TRBJ2-3 | TRBV5-1
CASSLLTGYNSPLHF | TRBJ1-6 | TRBV7-2
CASSLRRDSFYEQYF | TRBJ2-7 | TRBV11-2
CASSLTGGSADTQYF | TRBJ2-3 | TRBV7-3
CASSYSTTYSGNTIYF | TRBJ1-3 | TRBV6-5
CASSVLAESTDTQYF | TRBJ2-3 | TRBV5-1
CASSFTLPGLENEQFF | TRBJ2-1 | TRBV5-1
CASSFRDLARNYGYTF | TRBJ1-2 | TRBV7-2
CASRGLSSTDTQYF | TRBJ2-3 | TRBV9
CASSHRTGAYGYTF | TRBJ1-2 | TRBV9
CASSDRDRVDNEQYF | TRBJ2-7 | TRBV6-4
CASFGGEKLFF | TRBJ1-4 | TRBV7-9
CASSPTGTDRLNEKLFF | TRBJ1-4 | TRBV18